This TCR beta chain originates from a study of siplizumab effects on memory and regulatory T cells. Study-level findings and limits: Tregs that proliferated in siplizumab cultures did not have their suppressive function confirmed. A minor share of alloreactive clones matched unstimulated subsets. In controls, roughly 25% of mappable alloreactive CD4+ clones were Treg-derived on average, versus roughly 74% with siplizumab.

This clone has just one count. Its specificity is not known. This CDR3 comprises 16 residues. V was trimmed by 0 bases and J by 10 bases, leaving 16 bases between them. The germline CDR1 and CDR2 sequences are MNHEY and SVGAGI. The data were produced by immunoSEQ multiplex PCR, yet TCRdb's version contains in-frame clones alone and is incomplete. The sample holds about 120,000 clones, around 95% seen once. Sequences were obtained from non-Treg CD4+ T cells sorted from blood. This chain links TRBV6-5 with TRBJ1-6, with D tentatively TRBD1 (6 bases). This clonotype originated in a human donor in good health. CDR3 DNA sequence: TGTGCCAGCAGTTACTCCTCTGGGGGGCTGGGGTCACCCCTCCACTTT. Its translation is CASSYSSGGLGSPLHF.